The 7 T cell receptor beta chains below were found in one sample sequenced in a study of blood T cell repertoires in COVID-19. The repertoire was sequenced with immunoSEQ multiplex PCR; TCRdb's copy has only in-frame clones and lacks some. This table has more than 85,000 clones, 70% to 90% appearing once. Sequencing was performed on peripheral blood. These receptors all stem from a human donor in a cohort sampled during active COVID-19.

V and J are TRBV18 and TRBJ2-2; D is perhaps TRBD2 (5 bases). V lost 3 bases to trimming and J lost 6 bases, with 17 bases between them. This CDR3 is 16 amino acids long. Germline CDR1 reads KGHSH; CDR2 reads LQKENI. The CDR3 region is CASSPKLLDSSGELFF. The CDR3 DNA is TGTGCCAGCTCACCTAAATTACTAGACTCGTCCGGGGAGCTGTTTTTT.

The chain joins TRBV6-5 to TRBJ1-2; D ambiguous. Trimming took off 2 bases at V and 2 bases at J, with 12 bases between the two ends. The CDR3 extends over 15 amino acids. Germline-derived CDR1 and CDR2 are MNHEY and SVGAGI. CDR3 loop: CASSYGSGRNYGYTF. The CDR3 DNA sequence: TGTGCCAGCAGTTACGGGTCCGGGAGGAACTATGGCTACACCTTC.

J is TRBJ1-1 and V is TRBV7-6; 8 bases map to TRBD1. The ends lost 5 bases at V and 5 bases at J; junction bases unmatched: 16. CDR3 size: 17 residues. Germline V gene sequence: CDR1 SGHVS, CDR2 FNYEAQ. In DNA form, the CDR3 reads TGTGCCAGCAGCCCCCGCAGGACAGGGAGTTTGAGTACTGAAGCTTTCTTT. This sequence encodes CASSPRRTGSLSTEAFF.

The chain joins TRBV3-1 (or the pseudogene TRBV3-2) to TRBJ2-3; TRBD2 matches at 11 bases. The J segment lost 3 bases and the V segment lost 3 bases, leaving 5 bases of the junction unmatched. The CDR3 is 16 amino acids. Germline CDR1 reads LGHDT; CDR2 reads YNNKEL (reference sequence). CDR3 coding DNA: TGTGCCAGCAGCCAGGGGGTAGCGGGAGGGACAGATACGCAGTATTTT. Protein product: CASSQGVAGGTDTQYF.

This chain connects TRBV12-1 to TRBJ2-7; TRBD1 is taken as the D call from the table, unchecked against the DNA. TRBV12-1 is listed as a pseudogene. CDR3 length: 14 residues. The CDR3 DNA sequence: TGTGCCGGGGGGGGGACAGGACGATACTACGAGCAGTACTTC. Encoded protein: CAGGGTGRYYEQYF.

The CDR3 DNA reads as TGTGCCAGTAGACTTAATAACAGGGGATACTCCTACGAGCAGTACTTC. Encoded protein: CASRLNNRGYSYEQYF. The chain is built from TRBV19 and TRBJ2-7; TRBD1 agrees at 7 bases. The CDR3 covers 16 residues. Germline assignment: CDR1 LNHDA and CDR2 SQIVND (reference sequence). V lost 6 bases to trimming and J lost 0 bases; unmatched junction nucleotides: 11.

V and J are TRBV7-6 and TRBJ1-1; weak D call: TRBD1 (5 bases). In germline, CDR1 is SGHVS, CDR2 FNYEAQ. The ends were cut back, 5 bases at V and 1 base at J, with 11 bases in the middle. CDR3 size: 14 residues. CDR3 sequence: CASSASGANTEAFF. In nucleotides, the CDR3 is TGTGCCAGCAGCGCCAGCGGGGCGAACACTGAAGCTTTCTTT.